Here is one T cell receptor (beta chain) with its context. A few counts support this clone. Its specific antigen is unknown. One base away there is no much larger clone; base qualities are not given. Each donor gave one peripheral blood draw, averaging roughly 120 mL, which was collected into heparinised tubes. Using a panel that included CD45RO, CCR7, CD25, CD127, CD95 and CD27, naive, central memory, regulatory and stem cell-like memory CD4+ T cells were sorted on a BD FACSAria II. Purity was above 95% for every sorted population. PBMCs were isolated right away by Lymphoprep density gradient centrifugation and were stained directly, without culture. So that batch effects would be minimized, each experiment stained and sorted samples in pairs, pairing one healthy donor with one patient. All of the isolated RNA was reverse transcribed with the High Capacity cDNA Reverse Transcription Kit, so expressed TCRB transcripts were sequenced. Deep immunoSEQ sequencing was performed on naive, central memory and regulatory T cell samples, with an average of around 3.4 million total reads per sample. After sorted cells were lysed in RLT buffer, RNA was extracted with DNase-treated RNeasy Micro or Mini kits, with the choice depending on cell number. To prevent cross-contamination, every cell subset was processed on its own, while patient and healthy donor samples were processed together. The immunoSEQ multiplex PCR was used to amplify TCRB sequences from cDNA, yielding 87-bp fragments that span the CDR3 region. Sequencing of the amplicons was performed on the Illumina HiSeq platform. As for how the authors treated the data: Synthetic template baselines were used to correct PCR bias computationally, reads within Hamming distance 2 were collapsed, and singletons that could not be merged were discarded. Reads were aligned against IMGT to assign V, D and J genes, CDR3 length and insertions or deletions at six rearrangement sites. Within each subset, clonotype counts were normalized to sorted cell number, after which true diversity and Gini coefficients were computed with the tcR R package. The overlap coefficient, calculated on TCRB nucleotide sequences, was used to measure repertoire sharing. As a proxy for the pre-selection repertoire, out-of-frame TCRB sequences from naive cells were analyzed. In its TCRdb copy, this immuneACCESS table keeps in-frame sequences only and misses some clones. Where compared with another copy, unresolved V genes explain less than half of these, and the others have no known cause. V and J calls and clone size are as listed in that table; D and trimming were resolved from the DNA. Within this sample are about 900,000 clones, with about a sixth of them counted one time only. The ten top clones hold 0.023% of the sample.

From its cysteine to its phenylalanine, the CDR3 spans 15 amino acids. The sequence is cut down to CDR3 DNA, 45 bases in frame from base 1. The germline V gene provides CDR1 SGHRS and CDR2 YFSETQ. V is cut by 0 bases and J by 7 bases, and the space between the germline ends is 16 bases. The data are from a study of beta chain features in type 1 diabetes (dated by TCRdb to 2016 to 2018). For the wider study: Mean age, gender distribution, total cell number and subset yield did not differ between patients and healthy donors. A total of roughly 98,000,000 sorted cells were examined across all samples, and RNA yield correlated strongly with the number of cells per subset. The study compared the TCRB repertoires of sorted circulating CD4+ T cell subsets in recently diagnosed type 1 diabetes patients with those in matched healthy donors. Regulatory and stem cell-like memory subsets were obtained from only 8 patients and about eight healthy donors, while naive and central memory subsets were obtained from all 30 or so donors. General conclusions and limits of the study: Naive, central memory and regulatory TCRB repertoires appeared to be more similar among patients than among healthy donors. In all four CD4+ subsets, TCRB CDR3 length was moderately but significantly shorter in type 1 diabetes patients. Because cDNA was sequenced instead of genomic DNA, highly expressing activated cells could be over-represented, though the groups showed no difference in activation or CD3 levels. HLA sub-analyses involved small numbers of individuals, so any influence of HLA type on TCRB rearrangement remained unresolved. Fewer insertions and more nucleotide deletions at VDJ recombination sites were observed in patients with type 1 diabetes, implying thymic rearrangement abnormalities. PCR might favor shorter templates, but patient and control samples were amplified and corrected together, so any skew would affect both groups equally.

The sequence came from a woman younger than 35 in good health. This sequence uses TRBV5-1 and TRBJ1-1, with TRBD1 tentatively as D gene (5 bases match). The sample taken for sequencing was naive CD4+ T cells from blood. Taken with the paper, the label for cell subset or site translates to: true naive CD4+ T cells. The DNA is as follows: TGCGCCAGCAGCTTGGTGGGACCGGGATCCCTTGAAGCTTTCTTT. This codes for CASSLVGPGSLEAFF.